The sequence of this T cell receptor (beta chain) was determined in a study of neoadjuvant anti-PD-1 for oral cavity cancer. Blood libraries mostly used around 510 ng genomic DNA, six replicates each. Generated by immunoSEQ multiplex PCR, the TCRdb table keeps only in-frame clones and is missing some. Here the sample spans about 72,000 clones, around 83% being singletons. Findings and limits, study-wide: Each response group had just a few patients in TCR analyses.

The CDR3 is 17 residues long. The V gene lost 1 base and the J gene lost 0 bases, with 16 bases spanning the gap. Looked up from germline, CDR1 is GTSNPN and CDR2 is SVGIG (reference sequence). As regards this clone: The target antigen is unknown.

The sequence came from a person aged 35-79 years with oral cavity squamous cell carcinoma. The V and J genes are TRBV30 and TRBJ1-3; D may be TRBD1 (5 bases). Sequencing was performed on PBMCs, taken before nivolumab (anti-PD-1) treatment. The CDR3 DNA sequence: TGTGCCTGGAGTGGCTCGAGGGTGGGGGGCTCTGGAAACACCATATATTTT. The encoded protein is CAWSGSRVGGSGNTIYF.